These 16 T cell receptor beta chains were all obtained from the same sample, sequenced in a study of control samples from healthy donors and cancer patients. The protocol was immunoSEQ multiplex PCR, while the TCRdb copy is restricted to in-frame clones and leaves out a portion. The sample carries about 120,000 clones, about 94% recorded once. Sequencing was done on a sample of blood. The receptors here all came from a man aged 25-45 years in good health.

The J gene is TRBJ1-6, the V gene TRBV10-1; D unresolved. The CDR3 loop spans 13 amino acids. CDR1 is WNHNN and CDR2 is SYGVQD in the germline V gene (reference sequence). With 2 bases removed from V and 13 bases from J, the gap between germline ends came to 12 bases. The CDR3 spells CASSETSVSPLHF. The CDR3 bases are TGCGCCAGCAGTGAGACATCAGTTTCTCCCCTCCACTTT.

The chain is built from TRBV6-5 and TRBJ1-1; no definite D call. CDR1 is MNHEY, CDR2 SVGAGI, per germline. V gave up 6 bases and J gave up 5 bases, with 7 bases separating them. CDR3 length: 11 amino acids. The CDR3, as DNA: TGTGCCAGCAGGGGTGGGACTGAAGCTTTCTTT. Translation: CASRGGTEAFF.

This chain connects TRBV19 to TRBJ1-1; D is perhaps TRBD1 (5 bases). The CDR3 runs 13 residues. Trimming pared 3 bases from V and 5 bases from J, leaving 10 bases between. CDR1 LNHDA and CDR2 SQIVND come from the germline V gene (reference sequence). The CDR3 is CASSMGRGTEAFF. The CDR3 DNA sequence: TGTGCCAGTAGTATGGGACGAGGGACTGAAGCTTTCTTT.

This clone was found once. This chain links TRBV12-3 or TRBV12-4 with TRBJ2-1; D might be TRBD1 (6 bases). This CDR3 region has 13 residues. The V and J ends lost 2 bases and 5 bases respectively, with 7 bases between them. The DNA of the CDR3 is TGTGCCAGCAGTTTACAGGGGCACAATGAGCAGTTCTTC. It translates to CASSLQGHNEQFF.

This chain connects TRBV19 to TRBJ1-5; 8 bases map to TRBD1. CDR3 length: 14 amino acids. Trimming at V came to 3 bases and at J to 4 bases, leaving 2 bases not matched to a gene. The germline V gene encodes CDR1 LNHDA and CDR2 SQIVND (reference sequence). The CDR3 nucleotides are TGTGCCAGTAGTATGGGACAGGCGAATCAGCCCCAGCATTTT. This gives the protein CASSMGQANQPQHF.

This rearrangement joins TRBV4-3 to TRBJ1-4; perhaps TRBD1 as D (6 bases). V was cut by 1 base and J by 5 bases, with 11 bases left in between. Germline V gene data show CDR1 as LGHNA and CDR2 as YSLEER. CDR3 length: 15 amino acids. Here the CDR3 reads CASSQGNRGNEKLFF. The CDR3 coding sequence is TGCGCCAGCAGCCAAGGCAATAGGGGGAATGAAAAACTGTTTTTT.

This chain uses TRBV7-8 with TRBJ2-7, with D perhaps matching TRBD1 (5 bases). V lost 0 bases and J 2 bases, leaving 8 bases between the germline ends. The CDR3 sequence is 14 residues long. CDR1 and CDR2 from the germline V gene are SGHVS and FQNEAQ. The CDR3 sequence is CASSLARDTYEQYF. The CDR3 bases are TGTGCCAGCAGCTTAGCCAGGGATACCTACGAGCAGTACTTC.

This chain connects TRBV4-1 to TRBJ1-1; 8 bases are a match to TRBD1. Germline loops: CDR1 MGHRA, CDR2 YSYEKL. CDR3 length equals 15 residues. Unmatched junction bases numbered 3, after V lost 3 bases and J lost 0 bases. The CDR3 protein is CASSQRQGLNTEAFF. CDR3 in DNA: TGCGCCAGCAGCCAGAGACAGGGGCTGAACACTGAAGCTTTCTTT.

The chain couples TRBV4-1 to TRBJ1-1, with a tentative D call TRBD1 (5 bases). Trimming cost V 2 bases and J 1 base, with 8 bases left between them. CDR3 size: 14 residues. Germline CDR1 MGHRA, CDR2 YSYEKL. The CDR3: CASSQRGGNTEAFF. CDR3 coding DNA: TGCGCCAGCAGCCAAAGGGGCGGGAACACTGAAGCTTTCTTT.

The gene calls are TRBV2 and TRBJ1-1; possible D gene TRBD1, 5 bases. The CDR3 covers 14 residues. Trimming cost V 6 bases and J 5 bases, with 16 bases left between them. Germline-derived CDR1 and CDR2 are SNHLY and FYNNEI. The CDR3 DNA follows: TGTGCCAGCAGGGGGACCTCAGGGTTAACTGAAGCTTTCTTT. It encodes CASRGTSGLTEAFF.

V usage is TRBV6-5 and J usage is TRBJ2-7, with D perhaps TRBD2 (6 bases). The CDR3 loop spans 12 amino acids. Trimming removed 2 bases from V and 7 bases from J, with 9 bases in between. The germline V gene encodes CDR1 MNHEY and CDR2 SVGAGI. The CDR3 nucleotides are TGTGCCAGCAGTTACGCCGGAGGGGAGCAGTACTTC. It codes for CASSYAGGEQYF.

V is TRBV30 and J is TRBJ2-5, with a possible D match to TRBD2 (5 bases). This CDR3 comprises 13 residues. V dropped 1 base and J dropped 5 bases, with 11 bases sitting between them. Germline V gene sequence: CDR1 GTSNPN, CDR2 SVGIG (reference sequence). The CDR3 spells CAWSDLPSETQYF. CDR3 nucleotide sequence: TGTGCCTGGAGTGACTTGCCTAGCGAGACCCAGTACTTC.

The CDR3 bases are TGTGCCAGCTCACGGGGACAGGCAGAAAAACTGTTTTTT. It codes for CASSRGQAEKLFF. V usage is TRBV18 and J usage is TRBJ1-4, with TRBD1 identical over 8 bases. The CDR3 loop spans 13 amino acids. From germline, CDR1 is KGHSH and CDR2 LQKENI. Trimming cost V 4 bases and J 8 bases; bases outside gene matches: 3. Full variable domain (missing parts from reference TRBV18 and TRBJ1-4): NAGVMQNPRHLVRRRGQEARLRCSPMKGHSHVYWYRQLPEEGLKFMVYLQKENIIDESGMPKERFSAEFPKEGPSILRIQQVVRGDSAAYFCASSRGQAEKLFFGSGTQLSVL.

The chain carries TRBV7-2 and TRBJ1-2; D unresolved. Per the germline V gene, CDR1 is SGHTA and CDR2 is FQGNSA. The length of the CDR3 is 16 residues. Between the trimmed V and J ends, which lost 1 base and 3 bases, there was a span of 15 bases. This chain's CDR3 is CASSLGPVSRDYGYTF. The CDR3 DNA is TGTGCCAGCAGCTTAGGTCCAGTGTCAAGGGACTATGGCTACACCTTC.

DNA of the CDR3: TGTGCCAGCAGTTACCATACCGGGACAGGGGATCAGCCCCAGCATTTT. As protein: CASSYHTGTGDQPQHF. The chain joins TRBV6-7 to TRBJ1-5; 10 bases map to TRBD1. TRBV6-7 is annotated as an ORF whose role is uncertain. CDR3 size: 16 residues. The J segment lost 5 bases and the V segment lost 2 bases, leaving 6 bases of the junction unmatched.

The chain links TRBV4-1 to TRBJ1-2, with D perhaps TRBD1 (5 bases). The CDR3 extends over 15 amino acids. Germline V gives CDR1 MGHRA, CDR2 YSYEKL. The V end lost 4 bases, the J end lost 4 bases, and 16 bases lay between the germline ends. CDR3: CASSPGTFVAYGYTF. CDR3 nucleotides: TGCGCCAGCAGCCCGGGGACTTTCGTAGCCTATGGCTACACCTTC.